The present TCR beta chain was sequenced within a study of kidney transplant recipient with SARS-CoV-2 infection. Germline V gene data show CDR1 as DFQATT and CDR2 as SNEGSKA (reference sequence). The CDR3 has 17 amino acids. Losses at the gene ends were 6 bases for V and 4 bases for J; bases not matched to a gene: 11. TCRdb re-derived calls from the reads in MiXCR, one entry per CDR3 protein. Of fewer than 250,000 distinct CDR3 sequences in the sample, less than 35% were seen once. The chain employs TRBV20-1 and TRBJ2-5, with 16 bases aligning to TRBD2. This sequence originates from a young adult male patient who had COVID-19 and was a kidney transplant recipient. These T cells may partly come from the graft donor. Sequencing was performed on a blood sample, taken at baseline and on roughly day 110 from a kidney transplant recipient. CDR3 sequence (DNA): TGCAGTGCACTACCGGGACTAGCGGGAGGGCCAGTAGAGACCCAGTACTTC. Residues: CSALPGLAGGPVETQYF.